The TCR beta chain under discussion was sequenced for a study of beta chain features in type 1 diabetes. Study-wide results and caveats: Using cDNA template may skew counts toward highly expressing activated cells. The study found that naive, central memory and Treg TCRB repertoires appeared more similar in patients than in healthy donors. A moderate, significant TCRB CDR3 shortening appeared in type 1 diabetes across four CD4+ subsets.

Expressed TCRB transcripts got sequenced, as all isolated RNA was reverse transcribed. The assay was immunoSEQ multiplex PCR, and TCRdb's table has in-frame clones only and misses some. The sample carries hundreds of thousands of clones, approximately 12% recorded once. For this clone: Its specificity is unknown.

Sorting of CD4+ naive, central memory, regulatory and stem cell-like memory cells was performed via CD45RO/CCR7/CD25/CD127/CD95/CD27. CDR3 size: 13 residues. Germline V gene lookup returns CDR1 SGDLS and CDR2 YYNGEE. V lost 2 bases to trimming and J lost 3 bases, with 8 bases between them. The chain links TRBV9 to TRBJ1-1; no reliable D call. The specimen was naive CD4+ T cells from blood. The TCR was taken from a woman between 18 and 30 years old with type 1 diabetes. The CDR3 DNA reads TGTGCCAGCAGCGTCATAGCGGACACTGAAGCTTTCTTT. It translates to CASSVIADTEAFF. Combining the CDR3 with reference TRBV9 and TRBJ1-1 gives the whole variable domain DSGVTQTPKHLITATGQRVTLRCSPRSGDLSVYWYQQSLDQGLQFLIQYYNGEERAKGNILERFSAQQFPDLHSELNLSSLELGDSALYFCASSVIADTEAFFGQGTRLTVV.